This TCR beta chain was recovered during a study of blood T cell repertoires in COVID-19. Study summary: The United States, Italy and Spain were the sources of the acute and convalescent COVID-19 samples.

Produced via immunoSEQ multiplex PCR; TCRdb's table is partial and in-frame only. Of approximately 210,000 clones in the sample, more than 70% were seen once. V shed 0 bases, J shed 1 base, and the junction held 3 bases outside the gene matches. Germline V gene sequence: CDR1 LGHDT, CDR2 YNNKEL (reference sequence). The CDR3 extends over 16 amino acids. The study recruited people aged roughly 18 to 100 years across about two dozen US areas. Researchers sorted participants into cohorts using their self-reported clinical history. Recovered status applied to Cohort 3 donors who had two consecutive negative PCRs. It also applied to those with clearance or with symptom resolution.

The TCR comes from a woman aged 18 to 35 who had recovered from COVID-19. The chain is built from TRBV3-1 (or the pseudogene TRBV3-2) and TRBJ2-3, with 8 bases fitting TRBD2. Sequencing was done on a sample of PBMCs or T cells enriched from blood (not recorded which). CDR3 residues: CASSQDSGGRTDTQYF. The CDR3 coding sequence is TGTGCCAGCAGCCAAGATTCGGGGGGGCGCACAGATACGCAGTATTTT.